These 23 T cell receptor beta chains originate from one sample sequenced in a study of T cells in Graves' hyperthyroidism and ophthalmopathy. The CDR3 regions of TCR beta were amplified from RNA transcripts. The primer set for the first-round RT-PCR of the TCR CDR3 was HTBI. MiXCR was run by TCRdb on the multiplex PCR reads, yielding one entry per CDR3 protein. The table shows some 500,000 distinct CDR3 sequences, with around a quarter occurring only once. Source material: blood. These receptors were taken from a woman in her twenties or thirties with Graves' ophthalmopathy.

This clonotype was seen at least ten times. This CDR3 is CASSSSGSYEQYF. The CDR3 coding sequence is TGTGCCAGCAGCTCAAGCGGATCCTACGAGCAGTACTTC. V is TRBV9 and J is TRBJ2-7, with a possible D match to TRBD2 (5 bases). Between the trimmed V and J ends, which lost 4 bases and 1 base, there was a span of 9 bases. Looked up from germline, CDR1 is SGDLS and CDR2 is YYNGEE. This CDR3 is 13 amino acids long.

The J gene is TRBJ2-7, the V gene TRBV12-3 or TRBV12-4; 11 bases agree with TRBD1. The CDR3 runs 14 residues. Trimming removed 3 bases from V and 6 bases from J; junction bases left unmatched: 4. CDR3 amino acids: CASSFRTGGREQYF. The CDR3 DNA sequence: TGTGCCAGCAGTTTCAGGACAGGGGGCCGCGAGCAGTACTTC.

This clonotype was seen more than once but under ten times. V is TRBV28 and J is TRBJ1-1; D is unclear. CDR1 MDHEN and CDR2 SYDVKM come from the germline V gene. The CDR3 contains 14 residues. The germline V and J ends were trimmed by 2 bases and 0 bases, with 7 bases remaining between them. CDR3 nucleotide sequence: TGTGCCAGCAGTTTAACGTTAATGAACACTGAAGCTTTCTTT. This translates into CASSLTLMNTEAFF.

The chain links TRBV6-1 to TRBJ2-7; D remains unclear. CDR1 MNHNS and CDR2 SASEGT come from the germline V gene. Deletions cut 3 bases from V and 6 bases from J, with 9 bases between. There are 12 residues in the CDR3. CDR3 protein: CASSEVMLEQYF. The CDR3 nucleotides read TGTGCCAGCAGTGAGGTCATGCTCGAGCAGTACTTC.

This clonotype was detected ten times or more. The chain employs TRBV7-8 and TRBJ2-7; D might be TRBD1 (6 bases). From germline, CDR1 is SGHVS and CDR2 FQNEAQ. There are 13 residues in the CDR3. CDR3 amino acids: CAGQDRSSYEQYF. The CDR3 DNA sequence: TGTGCTGGCCAGGACAGAAGCTCCTACGAGCAGTACTTC. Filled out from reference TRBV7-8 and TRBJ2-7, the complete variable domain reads GAGVSQSPRYKVAKRGQDVALRCDPISGHVSLFWYQQALGQGPEFLTYFQNEAQLDKSGLPSDRFFAERPEGSVSTLKIQRTQQEDSAVYLCAGQDRSSYEQYFGPGTRLTVT.

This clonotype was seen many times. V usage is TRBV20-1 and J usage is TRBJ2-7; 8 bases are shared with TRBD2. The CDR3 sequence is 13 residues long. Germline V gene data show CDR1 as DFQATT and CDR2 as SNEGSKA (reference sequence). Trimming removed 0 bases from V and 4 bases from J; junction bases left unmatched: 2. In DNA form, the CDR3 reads TGCAGTGCTAGAGATCCGGGGGGGTACGAGCAGTACTTC. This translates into CSARDPGGYEQYF.

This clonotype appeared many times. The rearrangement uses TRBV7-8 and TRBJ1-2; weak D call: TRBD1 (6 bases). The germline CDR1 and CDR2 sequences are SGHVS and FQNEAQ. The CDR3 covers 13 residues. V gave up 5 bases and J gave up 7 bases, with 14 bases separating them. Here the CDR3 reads CASSLEGVIGYTF. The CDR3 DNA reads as TGTGCCAGCAGCCTGGAGGGGGTGATTGGCTACACCTTC.

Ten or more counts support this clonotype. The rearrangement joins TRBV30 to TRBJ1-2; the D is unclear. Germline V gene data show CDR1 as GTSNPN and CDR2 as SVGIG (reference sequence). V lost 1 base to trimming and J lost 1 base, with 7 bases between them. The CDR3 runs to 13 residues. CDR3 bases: TGTGCCTGGAGTGGAGGCTATAACTATGGCTACACCTTC. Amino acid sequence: CAWSGGYNYGYTF.

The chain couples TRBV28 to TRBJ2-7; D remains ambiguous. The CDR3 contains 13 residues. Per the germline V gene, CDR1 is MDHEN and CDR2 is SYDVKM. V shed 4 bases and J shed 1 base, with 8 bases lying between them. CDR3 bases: TGTGCCAGCAGTTGGCACACGTCCTACGAGCAGTACTTC. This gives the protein CASSWHTSYEQYF.

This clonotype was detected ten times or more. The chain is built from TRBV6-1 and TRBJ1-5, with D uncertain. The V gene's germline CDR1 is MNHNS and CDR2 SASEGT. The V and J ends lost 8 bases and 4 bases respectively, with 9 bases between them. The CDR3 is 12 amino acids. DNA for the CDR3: TGTGCCAGCTACGGACGGAATCAGCCCCAGCATTTT. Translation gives CASYGRNQPQHF.

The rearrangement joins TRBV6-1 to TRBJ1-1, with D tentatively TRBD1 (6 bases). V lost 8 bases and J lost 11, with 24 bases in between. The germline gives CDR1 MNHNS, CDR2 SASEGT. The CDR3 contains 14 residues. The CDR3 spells CASGRQAAIEGAFF. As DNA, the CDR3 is TGTGCCAGCGGTAGACAGGCGGCCATAGAGGGGGCTTTCTTT.

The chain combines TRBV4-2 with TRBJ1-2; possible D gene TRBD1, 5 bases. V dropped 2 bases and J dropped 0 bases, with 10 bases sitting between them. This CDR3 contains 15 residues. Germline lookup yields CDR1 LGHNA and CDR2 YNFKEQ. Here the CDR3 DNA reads TGTGCCAGCAGCCAAAGTTCGACAGCTAACTATGGCTACACCTTC. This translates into CASSQSSTANYGYTF.

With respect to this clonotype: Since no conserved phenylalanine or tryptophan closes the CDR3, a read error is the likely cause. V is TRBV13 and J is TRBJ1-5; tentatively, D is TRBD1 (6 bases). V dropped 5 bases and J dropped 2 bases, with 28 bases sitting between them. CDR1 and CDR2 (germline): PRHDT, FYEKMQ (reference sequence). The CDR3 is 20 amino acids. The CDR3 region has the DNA TGTGCCAGCAGCCGGATTCTCCGGGACGGAGGGGGGGTTGGCAATCAGCCCCAGCATCTT. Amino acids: CASSRILRDGGGVGNQPQHL.

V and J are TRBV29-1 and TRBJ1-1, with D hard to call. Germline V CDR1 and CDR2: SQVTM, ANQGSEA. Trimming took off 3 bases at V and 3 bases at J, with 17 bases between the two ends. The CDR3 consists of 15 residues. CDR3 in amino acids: CSVEGFGSGYTEAFF. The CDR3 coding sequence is TGCAGCGTTGAGGGGTTCGGCTCGGGTTACACTGAAGCTTTCTTT.

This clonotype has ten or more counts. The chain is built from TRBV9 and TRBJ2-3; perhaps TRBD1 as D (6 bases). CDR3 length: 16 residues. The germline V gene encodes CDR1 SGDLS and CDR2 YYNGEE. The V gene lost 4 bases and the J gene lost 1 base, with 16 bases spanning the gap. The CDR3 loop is CASSLVGDTGTDTQYF. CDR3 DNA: TGTGCCAGCAGCCTCGTCGGGGACACAGGCACAGATACGCAGTATTTT.

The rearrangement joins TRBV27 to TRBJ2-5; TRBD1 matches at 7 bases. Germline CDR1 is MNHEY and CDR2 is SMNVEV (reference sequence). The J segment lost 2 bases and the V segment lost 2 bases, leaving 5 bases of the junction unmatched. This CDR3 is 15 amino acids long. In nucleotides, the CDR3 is TGTGCCAGCAGTTTAAGTTGGGACAGTCAAGAGACCCAGTACTTC. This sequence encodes CASSLSWDSQETQYF.

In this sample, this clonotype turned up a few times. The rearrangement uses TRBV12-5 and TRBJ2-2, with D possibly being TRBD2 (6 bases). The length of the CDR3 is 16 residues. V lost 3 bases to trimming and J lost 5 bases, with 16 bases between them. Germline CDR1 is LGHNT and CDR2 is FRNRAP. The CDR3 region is CASGLGSGEGTGELFF. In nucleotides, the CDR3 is TGTGCTAGTGGTTTAGGTAGCGGAGAGGGAACCGGGGAGCTGTTTTTT.

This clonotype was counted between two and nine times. The CDR3 region has the DNA TGCAGTGCTATGGGGGGGGACAACACCGGGGAGCTGTTTTTT. Its translation: CSAMGGDNTGELFF. This sequence joins TRBV20-1 and TRBJ2-2; 7 nucleotides agree with TRBD2. V was pared by 4 bases and J by 2 bases, with 4 bases of the junction left unmatched. This CDR3 region has 14 residues. Germline V gene sequence: CDR1 DFQATT, CDR2 SNEGSKA (reference sequence).

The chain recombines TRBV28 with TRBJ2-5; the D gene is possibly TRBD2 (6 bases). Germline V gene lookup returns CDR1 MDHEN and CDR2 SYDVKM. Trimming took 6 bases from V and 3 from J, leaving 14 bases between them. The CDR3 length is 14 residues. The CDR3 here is CASSPGRGEETQYF. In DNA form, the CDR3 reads TGTGCCAGCAGCCCGGGGCGGGGCGAAGAGACCCAGTACTTC.

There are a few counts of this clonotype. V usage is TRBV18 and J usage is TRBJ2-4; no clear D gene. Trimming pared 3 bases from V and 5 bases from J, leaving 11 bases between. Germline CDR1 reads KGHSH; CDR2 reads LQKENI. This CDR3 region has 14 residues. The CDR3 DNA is TGTGCCAGCTCACCTCTCGACGGAGAAAACATTCAGTACTTC. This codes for CASSPLDGENIQYF.

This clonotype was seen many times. This chain's CDR3 is CSVDFSSRTGELFF. CDR3 DNA sequence: TGCAGCGTTGACTTCTCCTCGAGGACCGGGGAGCTGTTTTTT. This chain uses TRBV29-1 with TRBJ2-2; D gene uncertain. There are 14 residues in the CDR3. The ends were cut back, 3 bases at V and 5 bases at J, with 13 bases in the middle. The germline gives CDR1 SQVTM, CDR2 ANQGSEA.

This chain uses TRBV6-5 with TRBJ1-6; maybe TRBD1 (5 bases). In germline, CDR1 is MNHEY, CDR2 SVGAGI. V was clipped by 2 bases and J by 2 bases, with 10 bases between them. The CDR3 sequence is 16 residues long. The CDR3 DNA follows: TGTGCCAGCAGTTACGGGGCAGGGACCTATAATTCACCCCTCCACTTT. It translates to CASSYGAGTYNSPLHF.

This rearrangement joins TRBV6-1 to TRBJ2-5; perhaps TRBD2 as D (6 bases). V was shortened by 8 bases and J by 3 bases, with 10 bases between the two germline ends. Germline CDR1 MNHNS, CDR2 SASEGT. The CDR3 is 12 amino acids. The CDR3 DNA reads TGTGCCAGCGCGGGACGGGAAGAGACCCAGTACTTC. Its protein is CASAGREETQYF.